This TCR beta chain emerged from a study of T-cell reconstitution after alpha-beta-depleted transplantation in children. This clonotype has just a few counts. Preparing the TCRbeta library involved the use of unique molecular identifiers. TCRdb ran MiXCR on the PCR reads and lists one entry per CDR3 protein. The data hold hundreds of thousands of distinct CDR3 sequences, with more than 9% observed a single time. The germline V gene has CDR1 MNHEY and CDR2 SVGAGI. V was shortened by 2 bases and J by 2 bases, with 12 bases between the two germline ends. The CDR3 loop spans 15 amino acids. The sample consisted of PBMCs from the stem cell graft donor, taken from the stem cell graft. This chain uses TRBV6-5 with TRBJ2-5, with no clear D. This clonotype was obtained from a human donor who donated a stem cell graft to a child with acute myeloid leukemia. CDR3 protein: CASSYRWLGQETQYF. CDR3 sequence (DNA): TGTGCCAGCAGTTACAGGTGGTTAGGGCAAGAGACCCAGTACTTC.